This TCR beta chain was identified during a study of blood T cell repertoires in COVID-19. Study context: The United States, Italy and Spain were the sources of the acute and convalescent COVID-19 samples. Sources were T cells, B-cell-depleted T cells, or PBMCs; the material itself was cDNA or gDNA.

Germline-derived CDR1 and CDR2 are DFQATT and SNEGSKA (reference sequence). Trimming pared 6 bases from V and 9 bases from J, leaving 12 bases between. CDR3 length equals 11 residues. Original handling: Quantification of nucleated cells was approximated via reference gene primer amplification. Generated by immunoSEQ multiplex PCR, the TCRdb table keeps only in-frame clones and is missing some. V and J calls and clone size follow that table, whereas D and trimming were derived from the DNA. The sample lists about 14,000 clones; around 73% were seen once. Sequencing was done on a sample of peripheral blood. The chain joins TRBV20-1 to TRBJ2-1, with D tentatively TRBD2 (5 bases). The sequence came from a man between 65 and 85 years old with acute or convalescent COVID-19. The CDR3 DNA sequence: TGCAGTGCCACAACTAGTACTGAGCAGTTCTTC. It specifies CSATTSTEQFF.